Included here is one T cell receptor (beta chain) sequence, with context. No cognate antigen has been identified for it. Base qualities are not recorded, but no much larger clone differs from it by a single base. This specimen belongs to a study of blood T cell repertoires in COVID-19 (dated by TCRdb to about 2020). Turning to the overall study: Samples covering the acute and convalescent phases of COVID-19 were provided by collaborators in the United States, Italy and Spain. The prospective study material was composed of cDNA or gDNA derived from T cells, B-cell-depleted T cells, or PBMCs. Subjects who had been exposed to COVID-19, were actively infected with it, or had recovered from it provided the deeply sampled blood TCRbeta repertoires that made up the dataset. The repertoires were released in a freely available public database meant as a resource for research on the immune response to SARS-CoV-2. The samples were drawn from two sources: the first 160 participants of the ongoing ImmuneRACE study, and fewer than 1,500 subjects contributed by 6 global collaborators. A de-identified subject ID, COVID-19 status, age in years and sex were almost always included in the sample metadata. Where available, HLA class I and class II types were obtained from metadata supplied by the sample provider rather than from assay-based typing.

Overall study results and their limits: How much clinical and demographic metadata was included differed by source and by participant, and the metadata was provided uncurated.

Whole blood was collected in K2EDTA tubes by collaborating institutions according to the institutions' own protocols. Collaborator samples were shipped for TCRbeta analysis as frozen whole blood, isolated PBMCs, or DNA extracted from either sample type. TCRbeta CDR3 regions were amplified from genomic DNA by means of the immunoSEQ Assay, a bias-controlled multiplex PCR. On the study's bioinformatics: Within the assay, amplification of reference gene primers was used to estimate how many nucleated cells each sample contained. To quantify the absolute abundance of each unique TCRbeta CDR3 rearrangement, sequence reads were collapsed and filtered. For each sample, productive Simpson clonality was calculated as the square root of Simpson's diversity index across productive rearrangements. The clones in this table, taken by TCRdb from immuneACCESS, are in-frame only. Not every clone is retained; where verified, under half of the shortfall comes from an unresolved V gene, and the cause of the rest is unknown. V and J calls and clone size are those listed in that table; D and trimming were worked out from the DNA. Here the sample has approximately 220,000 clones; 80% to 90% occur a single time. The top ten clonotypes cover just over 0.7% of the sample.

The specimen was peripheral blood. The sequence was collected from a man in his forties or fifties with acute or convalescent COVID-19.

The CDR3 here reads CASSYSGDKGDTQYF. The DNA reads as follows: TGTGCCAGCAGTTACTCAGGGGACAAGGGGGATACGCAGTATTTT. Rearrangement joined TRBV6-5 to TRBJ2-3; the D gene is possibly TRBD1, with 6 bases matching. V is reduced by 0 bases and J by 6 bases, leaving a spacing of 13 bases between them. The CDR3 runs 15 residues from the cysteine to the phenylalanine. Only the CDR3 region is kept as DNA, spanning 45 bases read in frame from base 1. From the germline V gene, CDR1 is MNHEY and CDR2 is SVGAGI.